Below, 13 T cell receptor beta chains from the same sample are listed, as sequenced in a study of OX40 agonist ivuxolimab in advanced cancers. Clones were read by immunoSEQ multiplex PCR, and TCRdb kept only the in-frame ones, dropping some. This sample has about 100,000 clones, with roughly 95% found just once. This specimen was CD4+ or CD8+ T cells sorted from blood, taken in a trial of the OX40 agonist ivuxolimab. These receptors originate from an adult with an advanced solid tumor such as melanoma, head and neck, liver or kidney cancer.

This chain uses TRBV7-2 with TRBJ2-7, with 8 bases aligning to TRBD2. After removal of 5 bases from V and 2 bases from J, the junction contained 11 bases not matched to a gene. Looked up from germline, CDR1 is SGHTA and CDR2 is FQGNSA. The CDR3 consists of 16 residues. CDR3 sequence: CASSISRAGAAYEQYF. DNA for the CDR3: TGTGCCAGCAGCATATCCCGAGCGGGGGCGGCCTACGAGCAGTACTTC. Filled out from reference TRBV7-2 and TRBJ2-7, the complete variable domain reads GAGVSQSPSNKVTEKGKDVELRCDPISGHTALYWYRQSLGQGLEFLIYFQGNSAPDKSGLPSDRFSAERTGGSVSTLTIQRTQQEDSAVYLCASSISRAGAAYEQYFGPGTRLTVT.

This sequence joins TRBV6-5 and TRBJ1-1, with D hard to call. The CDR3 sequence is 12 residues long. V lost 5 bases and J 6 bases, leaving 10 bases between the germline ends. In germline, CDR1 is MNHEY, CDR2 SVGAGI. CDR3 sequence reads: CASSPRGAEAFF. The CDR3 nucleotides read TGTGCCAGCAGTCCTCGAGGCGCTGAAGCTTTCTTT.

The chain couples TRBV7-9 to TRBJ2-6; D is uncertain. Trimming left V 4 bases short and J 2 bases short, with 18 bases between. Per the germline V gene, CDR1 is SEHNR and CDR2 is FQNEAQ (reference sequence). The CDR3 is made up of 18 amino acids. The CDR3 spells CASSYPMKGNAGANVLTF. CDR3 coding DNA: TGTGCCAGCAGCTACCCGATGAAAGGGAATGCTGGGGCCAACGTCCTGACTTTC.

There are a few counts of this clone. The chain employs TRBV14 and TRBJ1-1; D uncertain. The CDR3 contains 16 residues. V was shortened by 3 bases and J by 1 base, with 15 bases between the two germline ends. The germline CDR1 and CDR2 sequences are SGHDN and FVKESK. The CDR3 region is CASSHERNQRNTEAFF. The CDR3 DNA follows: TGTGCCAGCAGCCATGAAAGAAACCAACGGAACACTGAAGCTTTCTTT.

This clone was found once. This chain uses TRBV11-2 with TRBJ2-3, with 8 bases aligning to TRBD2. CDR3 size: 14 residues. Germline CDR1 is SGHAT and CDR2 is FQNNGV. Losses at the gene ends were 7 bases for V and 2 bases for J; bases not matched to a gene: 5. The DNA for the CDR3 is TGTGCCAGCACCCCGGGGGGGATCACAGATACGCAGTATTTT. As protein: CASTPGGITDTQYF.

This clone was recorded once. The chain couples TRBV25-1 to TRBJ2-5, with 8 bases aligning to TRBD2. Trimming took 4 bases from V and 2 from J; bases not matched to a gene: 9. This CDR3 is 16 amino acids long. Germline CDR1 is MGHDK and CDR2 is SYGVNS. The CDR3 spells CASSGGVSGKQETQYF. For the CDR3, the DNA is TGTGCCAGCAGTGGGGGGGTTAGCGGGAAACAAGAGACCCAGTACTTC.

Notes on this clone: The sample has other DNA sequences that encode this CDR3 too. This chain connects TRBV7-9 to TRBJ1-2, with no clear D. Looked up from germline, CDR1 is SEHNR and CDR2 is FQNEAQ (reference sequence). V gave up 1 base and J gave up 8 bases, with 8 bases separating them. The CDR3 covers 12 residues. CDR3 residues: CASSLEQGGYTF. The CDR3 nucleotides are TGTGCCAGCAGCTTAGAACAAGGAGGCTACACCTTC.

In this sample, this clone turned up once. The chain carries TRBV25-1 and TRBJ1-1, with TRBD1 matching 8 bases. The CDR3 loop spans 17 amino acids. The germline V gene encodes CDR1 MGHDK and CDR2 SYGVNS. After removal of 3 bases from V and 5 bases from J, the junction contained 14 bases not matched to a gene. The CDR3 loop is CASSDLTGGGRGTEAFF. CDR3 in DNA: TGTGCCAGCAGTGACCTAACAGGGGGGGGGCGAGGGACTGAAGCTTTCTTT.

J is TRBJ1-5 and V is TRBV28; D might be TRBD1 (5 bases). The CDR3 consists of 15 residues. Trimming removed 3 bases from V and 0 bases from J, with 9 bases in between. Germline lookup yields CDR1 MDHEN and CDR2 SYDVKM. For the CDR3, the DNA is TGTGCCAGCAGTTTCGGGGGGAGTAGCAATCAGCCCCAGCATTTT. Protein: CASSFGGSSNQPQHF.

The chain links TRBV28 to TRBJ2-7; tentatively, D is TRBD1 or TRBD2 (7 bases each). CDR1 is MDHEN and CDR2 is SYDVKM in the germline V gene. V lost 4 bases and J 1 base, leaving 14 bases between the germline ends. This CDR3 has 15 amino acids. CDR3 sequence reads: CASSSGGGGSYEQYF. In DNA, the CDR3 is TGTGCCAGCAGTTCAGGGGGGGGCGGATCCTACGAGCAGTACTTC.

This rearrangement joins TRBV2 to TRBJ2-2, with TRBD1 identical over 9 bases. The J segment lost 4 bases and the V segment lost 7 bases, leaving 7 bases of the junction unmatched. Germline V CDR1 and CDR2: SNHLY, FYNNEI. The CDR3 is made up of 15 amino acids. The CDR3 DNA reads as TGTGCCAGCAAAAGACAGGGGGGTATCACCGGGGAGCTGTTTTTT. Translating it yields CASKRQGGITGELFF. Full variable domain (remainder filled in from reference TRBV2 and TRBJ2-2): EPEVTQTPSHQVTQMGQEVILRCVPISNHLYFYWYRQILGQKVEFLVSFYNNEISEKSEIFDDQFSVERPDGSNFTLKIRSTKLEDSAMYFCASKRQGGITGELFFGEGSRLTVL.

This sequence joins TRBV7-6 and TRBJ2-1; D not resolved. Deletions cut 5 bases from V and 1 base from J, with 6 bases between. CDR1 SGHVS and CDR2 FNYEAQ come from the germline V gene. The CDR3 spans 13 residues. The CDR3 DNA sequence: TGTGCCAGCAGCCGTATATCCTACAATGAGCAGTTCTTC. Translated, it gives CASSRISYNEQFF.

The J gene is TRBJ2-7, the V gene TRBV7-6; possibly TRBD1 for D (5 bases). Trimming cost V 7 bases and J 6 bases, with 16 bases left between them. Germline V gene sequence: CDR1 SGHVS, CDR2 FNYEAQ. CDR3 length equals 13 residues. DNA of the CDR3: TGTGCCAGCACCCCTAGGGGTCAGACCGAGCAGTACTTC. Its translation: CASTPRGQTEQYF.